This TCR beta chain was identified in a study of tumor-infiltrating lymphocytes in primary liver carcinoma. On the study more broadly: Ranging in age from 30 to 69 years, the patients were men and women. Each sample had roughly 3.5 to 8 million productive TCRbeta reads regardless of tissue type.

Comments on this clonotype: One end of the junction varies from germline; a read error may be responsible.

Each 20-30 mg portion of unsorted bulk tissue served as the source for co-extraction of RNA and DNA. CDR3 length: 14 amino acids. Germline lookup yields CDR1 MNHEY and CDR2 SVGAGI. Constant-region priming of about 520 ng total RNA yielded TCR beta cDNA. Amplification in three nested multiplex PCR rounds with slightly modified ARM-PCR gave rise to TCR beta libraries. The first two PCR rounds used TRBV1-TRBV30 primers with a Cbeta primer, around 10 cycles each. TCRdb fed the multiplex PCR reads into MiXCR, producing one record per CDR3 protein. The sample holds under 200,000 distinct CDR3 sequences; around four fifths are singletons and the top ten take roughly 18%.

The chain is built from TRBV6-5 and TRBJ2-7, with D tentatively TRBD1 (6 bases). Input material: tumor tissue from primary liver carcinoma. The source of this sequence is a man in his forties with primary liver carcinoma and hepatitis B virus infection. The CDR3 region is CASSYRSGHSEQYF. The CDR3 DNA is TGTGCCAGTAGTTACCGGTCGGGACATAGCGAGCAGTACTTC.